The entry that follows covers one T cell receptor (beta chain) sequence. No cognate antigen has been identified for it. No base quality information exists; no much larger clone differs at one position. The cohort consisted of 600 to 750 healthy bone marrow donors. At the time of sampling, every cohort member was nominally healthy, though immune exposures that went unrecorded were likely present. The donor was CMV seronegative and was included in the group of hundreds of seronegative cohort members. Each donor provided a peripheral blood sample, and peripheral blood mononuclear cells were used for TCR beta sequencing. The Qiagen DNeasy Blood Extraction Kit was used to extract genomic DNA from the blood cell samples. The data derive from a study of cytomegalovirus exposure and HLA in healthy donors (dated by TCRdb to between 2016 and 2019). Regarding the study in general: According to an earlier analysis of several hundred of the donors, some 170 million T cells yielded 100 million or so unique TCR beta sequences and approximately 300 Gb of sequence data. Roughly 300 gigabases of sequencing data and around 85 million unique TCR sequences made up an early release that covered roughly 670 HLA-typed donors. HLA typing covered class I and class II loci at four-digit resolution. In the later analysis, no new phenotypic data were used to find candidate immune exposures; instead, reliance was placed on TCR beta sequences and their occurrence across donors. To decide whether each TCR beta V gene segment behaved as functional or pseudogenic, an earlier analysis of several hundred of the donors relied on high-throughput TCR beta sequencing. The study aimed to test whether cataloging public T cell receptors could reveal signatures of past pathogen exposure. A later genetic analysis used genome-wide SNP genotypes for about three fifths of the 666 donors, treating that subset as a discovery cohort. Of the 300 to 500 genotyped donors, approximately 80% were placed in the genetic ancestry cluster associated with self-reported Caucasian donors. All discovery cohort repertoires had been generated using a single sequencing platform. Four to six DR-DQ haplotypes were handled as single units for association and clustering, since linkage in the cohort was strong. Along with the approximately 600-subject first cohort, a separate validation cohort of more than 90 different subjects was used. Among several hundred genotyped donors of the cohort, an average of about 240,000 unique TCR beta nucleotide sequences was sequenced per donor, of which about 19% were non-productive. Donor age, sex, ethnicity and CMV serostatus were compiled alongside the repertoire data. Typing coverage varied by locus: roughly 629-640 donors for A, B, C, DRB1 and DQB1; under 550 for DQA1; approximately 610 for DPA1; 400 to 480 for DPB1. The T cell repertoires of around 730 subjects were profiled by immunosequencing and related to cytomegalovirus serostatus. A later analysis re-examined previously published TCR beta repertoires from just over 650 donors and added high-resolution HLA genotyping to investigate patterns of TCR occurrence. To predict cytomegalovirus infection status, the study brought together high-throughput TCR immunosequencing, statistical association of individual TCRs with disease status, and machine learning.

The library came from the immunoSEQ multiplex PCR assay. The multiplex PCR relied on a mix of 60 forward primers for TCR Vbeta segments and 13 reverse primers for TCR Jbeta segments. Amplification of the CDR3 region of rearranged TCR beta genes was performed with a multiplex PCR assay on genomic DNA. The Illumina HiSeq System was used to sequence the amplified TCR beta libraries as 87-base-pair reads. In the authors' own workflow: In a later analysis, tens of millions of unique TCR beta chains were counted across the 500 to 700 repertoires, and about 9.9 million of these chains were shared by at least two donors. A nearest-neighbor algorithm error-corrected the raw reads and collapsed the reads into unique sequences, merging closely related sequences to remove PCR and sequencing errors. To assign V, D and J gene segments, CDR3 sequences were aligned to IMGT reference sequences. For a sequence to be retained, a match of at least six nucleotides was required to both a V gene segment and a J gene segment. Rearrangements were called productive when the CDR3 lacked stop codons and stayed in frame with V and J; all others were non-productive. Following IMGT convention, CDR3 was defined as the stretch from the second conserved V-encoded cysteine up to the conserved J-encoded phenylalanine. The earlier analysis of approximately 590 of the donors excluded any sequence lacking an unambiguous match to a single V gene segment. An earlier analysis of a few hundred of the donors classified V segments as functional when productive rearrangements were above 56.7% and as segregating when the standard deviation between donors was above 5%. A statistical classification framework was built for diagnosing cytomegalovirus status from the catalog of TCR beta chain sequences. V and J gene assignment, in a later analysis, came from comparing TCR nucleotide sequences with IMGT/GENE-DB human TR gene sequences. The TCRdist pipeline was used in a later analysis to assign CDR3 sequences and most-parsimonious VDJ recombination scenarios. In a later analysis, each TCR beta chain was defined by its CDR3 amino acid sequence together with its V-gene family, and reads without a unique V-gene family were excluded. To address suspected cross-contamination and a sequencing artifact, a later analysis removed approximately 590 highly shared, low-generation-probability nucleotide sequences. For each public chain, a later analysis derived a clonal expansion index from normalized ranks of inferred template counts within each repertoire. In a later analysis, generation probabilities were computed using a VDJ recombination model fitted to out-of-frame rearrangements, and the results were checked against IGoR. In a later analysis, hypergeometric tests were used to score TCR-TCR, TCR-HLA and TCR-CMV co-occurrence, with a repertoire-size bias correction applied to TCR pairs. To estimate false discovery rates, a later analysis permuted the HLA or CMV assignments 20 times. A later analysis grouped co-occurring TCRs with DBSCAN, adding TCRdist sequence similarity when clustering within HLA-allele-positive subsets. For co-occurrence clustering, repertoires with fewer than 30,000 or more than 120,000 public chains were excluded, along with five repertoires with anomalous nucleotide sharing. Here the immuneACCESS table is served through TCRdb, limited to in-frame sequences with V and J called. Missing clones are a known gap in these copies; in checked studies unresolved V genes cover under half, and the rest lacks a known reason. From that table come the V and J calls and clone size; the DNA was used to work out D and trimming. The sample profile shows hundreds of thousands of clones; less than 85% of them were found once. In total, the top ten clones hold 0.63% of the sample.

Study-wide conclusions, independent of this receptor: The study gave a list of more than 150 TCR beta chains associated with cytomegalovirus. The earlier analysis of approximately 540 of the donors excluded over 15 rarely observed V segments, including chromosome 9 orphons, because counts were too low. Only TCR beta chains were sequenced in this cohort, and the absence of alpha or paired-chain data limited detectable features. Most TCR sequences were seen in very few donors, while some public TCRs were found in many individuals. In a later analysis, the rate of TCR association differed among HLA loci, with DRB1 alleles having the most associated TCRs and HLA-C alleles having the fewest. According to the authors, the approach could potentially be generalized to other disease states and immunological phenotypes. Because the 87-base-pair reads could not distinguish some IMGT-functional V segments, including TRBV6-2 and TRBV6-3, those segments were excluded. CMV serostatus was the only immune exposure information available for the cohort. An earlier analysis of approximately 600 of the donors showed that most TCR beta V segments appeared in productive rearrangements either about 90% or about 30% of the time, which broadly matched IMGT annotations. HLA typing was unavailable for some donors at each locus, so association tests used only the typed subset. Compared with the 666-donor mean, donors in an Asian-associated ancestry cluster had fewer N-insertions in productive TCRs, according to a later genetic analysis. A further reported finding was that TCR beta sequences accurately predicted the HLA-A and HLA-B alleles for most subjects in the first cohort. In vitro tests confirmed that a few of the cytomegalovirus-associated TCR beta chains recognize cytomegalovirus antigens. A later analysis associated 16,951 TCR beta sequences with specific HLA alleles at a false discovery rate of 0.05. The presence/absence analyses assumed that sequencing depth was roughly uniform across donors, and that assumption may not be true. The sequencing pipeline was judged likely to have produced a cluster of highly shared sequence variants as a technical artifact. In a later analysis, most CMV-associated TCR beta chains were found to appear HLA-restricted, with HLA associations seemingly driven largely by CMV exposure. When HLA alleles, especially DR and DQ, strongly co-occurred, attributing TCR associations to individual alleles was difficult. Compared with equally common non-associated chains, HLA-associated TCR beta chains in a later analysis were more clonally expanded and had lower generation probabilities. Linkage disequilibrium might explain the correlated functional status among segregating V segments, but an unknown experimental factor could not be excluded. An association between a missense DCLRE1C variant and V-gene and J-gene trimming of TCR beta chains was found in a later genetic analysis and replicated in an independent cohort. The classifier was reported to diagnose cytomegalovirus status with high specificity and sensitivity in both the original cohort and the validation cohort. Several of the top co-occurrence clusters appeared to be linked to parvovirus B19, influenza, CMV and Epstein-Barr virus, according to a later analysis.

The CDR3 runs 15 amino acids, cysteine and phenylalanine included. The kept DNA is CDR3 alone, 45 bases in frame from the first base. Unmatched junction bases come to 11, with V trimmed by 4 bases and J by 6 bases. From a lookup of the germline V gene (reference sequence), CDR1 and CDR2 are SGHNT and YYREEE. This chain joins TRBV5-4 to TRBJ2-7; the central 9 bases match TRBD2. The clonotype originates from a young man in good health and CMV-seronegative. Sequencing input: PBMCs. The sequence in DNA is TGTGCCAGCAGCCCCCCCGGGGCGGGAGGGGGCGAGCAGTACTTC. This encodes CASSPPGAGGGEQYF. This CDR3, with the reference TRBV5-4 and TRBJ2-7 proteins standing in past its ends, gives the full variable domain ETGVTQSPTHLIKTRGQQVTLRCSSQSGHNTVSWYQQALGQGPQFIFQYYREEENGRGNFPPRFSGLQFPNYSSELNVNALELDDSALYLCASSPPGAGGGEQYFGPGTRLTVT.